Listed below are T cell receptor beta chains from one sample, sequenced in a study of control samples from healthy donors and cancer patients. Using immunoSEQ multiplex PCR, the repertoire was profiled, and TCRdb retains in-frame clones only, with some absent. This sample has fewer than 200,000 clones, with 90% to 95% found just once. The source material was blood. The source is a woman in her fifties or sixties in good health. The CDR3 runs from the conserved cysteine through the conserved F or W. A D gene is named only where the DNA matches it firmly. Clone size, where shown, is once, few, many, or a class for clones that have expanded.

cdr3_aa cdr3_nt v_call d_call j_call clone_size cdr3_length
CASSSSGGATGELFF TGTGCCAGCAGCTCAAGCGGGGGGGCAACCGGGGAGCTGTTTTTT TRBV7-6 TRBD2 TRBJ2-2 - 15
CASRESPLWWFF TGTGCCAGCAGGGAAAGTCCATTGTGGTGGTTCTTC TRBV2 - TRBJ2-1 - 12
CASSLGQNTEAFF TGTGCCAGCAGCTTAGGACAGAACACTGAAGCTTTCTTT TRBV11-2 - TRBJ1-1 - 13
CASSSGLAGKETQYF TGCGCCAGCAGCTCGGGACTAGCGGGGAAAGAGACCCAGTACTTC TRBV5-1 TRBD2 TRBJ2-5 - 15
CASSTASGVSYEQYF TGTGCCAGCAGTACCGCCAGCGGCGTCTCCTACGAGCAGTACTTC TRBV5-4 - TRBJ2-7 - 15
CASSFSGGTANYGYTF TGTGCCAGCAGTTTTTCGGGCGGGACGGCTAACTATGGCTACACCTTC TRBV6-5 - TRBJ1-2 - 16
CASSVLPYEQYF TGTGCCAGCAGTGTCCTACCCTACGAGCAGTACTTC TRBV25-1 - TRBJ2-7 - 12
CASSLGREVRGETQYF TGCGCCAGCAGCTTGGGCAGGGAAGTCCGAGGGGAGACCCAGTACTTC TRBV5-1 - TRBJ2-5 - 16
CASSPDSTEAFF TGTGCCAGTAGTCCCGACAGCACCGAAGCTTTCTTT TRBV19 - TRBJ1-1 - 12
CASSIFPSEGEQFF TGTGCCAGTAGTATTTTCCCCTCCGAAGGGGAGCAGTTCTTC TRBV19 - TRBJ2-1 once 14
CASSPDNLAKNIQYF TGTGCCAGCAGCCCGGACAACCTAGCCAAAAACATTCAGTACTTC TRBV5-8 - TRBJ2-4 - 15
CASSQAFSGLAGDTYNEQFF TGTGCCAGCAGCCAAGCATTTTCAGGGCTAGCGGGCGATACCTACAATGAGCAGTTCTTC TRBV3-1/TRBV3-2 TRBD2 TRBJ2-1 - 20
CASSLSWGGSDSPLHF TGTGCCAGCAGTTTATCATGGGGTGGATCGGATTCACCCCTCCACTTT TRBV27 - TRBJ1-6 once 16
CATRRGGGRGEAFF TGTGCCACCAGGCGCGGGGGCGGCCGGGGTGAAGCTTTCTTT TRBV2 - TRBJ1-1 - 14
CASCRTGVGETQYF TGTGCCAGTTGTAGAACCGGCGTGGGAGAGACCCAGTACTTC TRBV2 - TRBJ2-5 - 14
CASSGRAVSNTGELFF TGTGCCAGTAGTGGCCGGGCCGTAAGCAACACCGGGGAGCTGTTTTTT TRBV19 - TRBJ2-2 - 16
CASSSLTLGEKLFF TGTGCCAGCAGTTCACTAACCTTGGGCGAAAAACTGTTTTTT TRBV27 - TRBJ1-4 - 14
CASSFQDPVGYEQYF TGTGCCAGCAGCTTCCAAGACCCTGTGGGATACGAGCAGTACTTC TRBV7-9 - TRBJ2-7 - 15
CASSGLGVGIGSGYTF TGTGCCAGCAGCGGGCTCGGGGTCGGGATTGGTAGTGGCTACACCTTC TRBV5-4 - TRBJ1-2 - 16
CATLVGGLTEAFF TGTGCCACCCTCGTGGGGGGGCTTACTGAAGCTTTCTTT TRBV7-2 - TRBJ1-1 - 13
CASSLLGGTDYGYTF TGTGCCAGCAGCTTGCTTGGGGGCACAGACTATGGCTACACCTTC TRBV7-3 - TRBJ1-2 - 15
CASSMSPKNEQFF TGTGCCAGTAGTATGTCCCCCAAAAATGAGCAGTTCTTC TRBV19 - TRBJ2-1 - 13
CATSGASQETQYF TGTGCCACCAGTGGGGCCAGCCAAGAGACCCAGTACTTC TRBV24-1 - TRBJ2-5 - 13
CASSPRQESSGNTIYF TGTGCCAGCAGCCCACGACAGGAGAGCTCTGGAAACACCATATATTTT TRBV7-9 - TRBJ1-3 - 16
CASSRRQGSNQPQHF TGTGCCAGCAGCCGTAGACAGGGCAGCAATCAGCCCCAGCATTTT TRBV6-5 TRBD1 TRBJ1-5 once 15
CASSQAGSYGYTF TGCGCCAGCAGCCAAGCGGGGAGCTATGGCTACACCTTC TRBV4-3 - TRBJ1-2 - 13
CASSKDRVGEQFF TGTGCCAGCAGTAAGGACAGGGTTGGTGAGCAGTTCTTC TRBV6-6 TRBD1 TRBJ2-1 - 13
CASTRGWGGNYGYTF TGTGCCAGCACCCGGGGTTGGGGGGGCAACTATGGCTACACCTTC TRBV7-2 - TRBJ1-2 - 15
CASSSITGGGNTIYF TGTGCCAGCAGCTCGATAACAGGGGGCGGAAACACCATATATTTT TRBV7-6 TRBD1 TRBJ1-3 - 15